These 17 T cell receptor beta chains originate from one sample sequenced in a study of response to subunit inactivated influenza vaccine listed by TCRdb under 2018. The method behind the library was RT-PCR. For sequencing, an Illumina HiSeq 2500 was employed. In TCRdb, the public reads were trimmed at Q25 with fastp and aligned with MiXCR, with productive beta chains retained. Records with the same CDR3 protein are collapsed into one entry carrying the most frequent genes and DNA. The sample data list about 540,000 distinct CDR3 sequences, and approximately 20% of these were observed just once. Approximately 3% of the sample comes from the top ten. The data were also submitted as part of a second study, on T cells expressing NK-cell markers. The second investigation adds: TCR beta cDNA libraries were made by 5'RACE template switching that added a universal primer site and unique molecular identifiers.

Sample: CD4+ T cells sorted from PBMCs, taken about 12 days after vaccination. The origin of the receptors is a man aged 45-65 years who received an inactivated influenza vaccine. Donor details come from another sample of the same person, matched by shared clones.

This clonotype was seen a handful of times. The chain employs TRBV6-5 and TRBJ1-6, with a weak D call TRBD1 (5 bases). This CDR3 has 13 amino acids. Germline lookup yields CDR1 MNHEY and CDR2 SVGAGI. Deletions cut 0 bases from V and 8 bases from J, with 5 bases between. The CDR3 spells CASSYSGDSPLHF. The CDR3 nucleotides are TGTGCCAGCAGTTACTCAGGGGATTCACCCCTCCACTTT.

CDR3 in amino acids: CATSRSLGQNNQPQHF. CDR3 nucleotide sequence: TGTGCCACCAGCCGCTCCCTCGGGCAGAACAATCAGCCCCAGCATTTT. The J gene is TRBJ1-5, the V gene TRBV15; D ambiguous. Germline CDR1 and CDR2: LNHNV and YYDKDF (reference sequence). The CDR3 sequence is 16 residues long. Between the trimmed V and J ends, which lost 5 bases and 3 bases, there was a span of 17 bases. The variable domain in full, with the rest retrieved from reference TRBV15 and TRBJ1-5, is DAMVIQNPRYQVTQFGKPVTLSCSQTLNHNVMYWYQQKSSQAPKLLFHYYDKDFNNEADTPDNFQSRRPNTSFCFLDIRSPGLGDTAMYLCATSRSLGQNNQPQHFGDGTRLSIL.

The J gene is TRBJ2-3, the V gene TRBV20-1; 14 bases align to TRBD2. There are 19 residues in the CDR3. Trimming at V came to 6 bases and at J to 5 bases, leaving 19 bases not matched to a gene. CDR1 and CDR2 (germline): DFQATT, SNEGSKA (reference sequence). CDR3 bases: TGCAGTGCAACCACCGGGACTAGCGGGAGCATATTAATGGTAGATACGCAGTATTTT. Amino acids: CSATTGTSGSILMVDTQYF.

This clonotype was detected ten times or more. V gene TRBV7-2 combines with J gene TRBJ2-2; D may be TRBD1 (5 bases). Per the germline V gene, CDR1 is SGHTA and CDR2 is FQGNSA. The CDR3 has 13 amino acids. Trimming cost V 4 bases and J 11 bases, with 14 bases left between them. This chain's CDR3 is CASSSTYGAELFF. The CDR3 coding sequence is TGTGCCAGCAGCTCAACCTATGGGGCTGAGCTGTTTTTT.

There are a few counts of this clonotype. V and J are TRBV5-5 and TRBJ1-1; D is perhaps TRBD1 (6 bases). CDR1 SGHKS and CDR2 YYEKEE come from the germline V gene (reference sequence). The CDR3 runs 15 residues. Trimming stripped 3 bases from V and 2 bases from J, with 14 bases between. In DNA, the CDR3 is TGTGCCAGCAGCTACTATTCGACAGGAAACACTGAAGCTTTCTTT. Its protein is CASSYYSTGNTEAFF. The entire variable domain, with the rest obtained from reference TRBV5-5 and TRBJ1-1, is as follows: DAGVTQSPTHLIKTRGQQVTLRCSPISGHKSVSWYQQVLGQGPQFIFQYYEKEERGRGNFPDRFSARQFPNYSSELNVNALLLGDSALYLCASSYYSTGNTEAFFGQGTRLTVV.

This clonotype was seen only a few times. V usage is TRBV20-1 and J usage is TRBJ2-1; weak D call: TRBD2 (6 bases). Germline V gene data show CDR1 as DFQATT and CDR2 as SNEGSKA (reference sequence). V was trimmed by 0 bases and J by 4 bases, leaving 13 bases between them. CDR3 length: 15 amino acids. Here the CDR3 reads CSARDISGLYNEQFF. CDR3 bases: TGCAGTGCTAGAGATATTAGCGGCCTATACAATGAGCAGTTCTTC.

The chain recombines TRBV3-1 with TRBJ1-6; 7 bases align to TRBD1. Germline lookup yields CDR1 LGHDT and CDR2 YNNKEL (reference sequence). There are 16 residues in the CDR3. The junction had 12 bases not matched to a gene; V was cut back by 3 bases and J by 10 bases. CDR3 in amino acids: CASSHASGGRGSPLHF. CDR3 in DNA: TGTGCCAGCAGCCATGCATCAGGGGGACGGGGATCACCCCTCCACTTT.

There are a few counts of this clonotype. The chain is built from TRBV4-2 and TRBJ2-5, with 7 positions matching TRBD2. This CDR3 has 16 amino acids. Losses at the gene ends were 2 bases for V and 2 bases for J; bases not matched to a gene: 8. The germline gives CDR1 LGHNA, CDR2 YNFKEQ. In DNA, the CDR3 is TGTGCCAGCAGCCAAAGTCGCTCTAGCGGACAAGAGACCCAGTACTTC. The encoded protein is CASSQSRSSGQETQYF.

The rearrangement links TRBV3-1 to TRBJ2-5; 7 bases are shared with TRBD2. Germline trimming cut 5 bases from V and 5 bases from J; bases unmatched to any gene: 5. CDR3 length equals 13 residues. CDR1 LGHDT and CDR2 YNNKEL come from the germline V gene (reference sequence). Written as DNA, the CDR3 is TGTGCCAGCAGCGGACTAGTCGGGGAGACCCAGTACTTC. Translated, it gives CASSGLVGETQYF.

This clonotype was observed a few times. This chain connects TRBV7-2 to TRBJ2-4; D is tentatively TRBD1 or TRBD2 (5 bases each). Trimming pared 5 bases from V and 5 bases from J, leaving 13 bases between. The CDR3 spans 14 residues. The germline gives CDR1 SGHTA, CDR2 FQGNSA. CDR3 amino acids: CASSPGASQNIQYF. CDR3 DNA: TGTGCCAGCAGCCCCGGGGCTAGCCAAAACATTCAGTACTTC.

This clonotype was seen a few times. The chain joins TRBV6-2 or TRBV6-3 to TRBJ2-5; 13 positions match TRBD2. Trimming at V came to 8 bases and at J to 6 bases, leaving 3 bases not matched to a gene. CDR1 is MNHEY and CDR2 is SVGEGT in the germline V gene. This CDR3 spans 13 amino acids. CDR3 sequence reads: CASGLAGVKTQYF. CDR3 sequence (DNA): TGTGCCAGCGGACTAGCGGGAGTCAAGACCCAGTACTTC.

The gene calls are TRBV6-2 or TRBV6-3 and TRBJ2-3; D call uncertain. Germline V CDR1 and CDR2: MNHEY, SVGEGT. The CDR3 loop spans 12 amino acids. V dropped 9 bases and J dropped 2 bases, with 9 bases sitting between them. Here the CDR3 reads CASNSNTDTQYF. The CDR3 DNA sequence: TGTGCCAGTAACAGTAACACAGATACGCAGTATTTT.

V and J are TRBV29-1 and TRBJ2-7, with D perhaps TRBD1 or TRBD2 (5 bases each). CDR3 length: 12 residues. Germline CDR1 SQVTM, CDR2 ANQGSEA. V lost 7 bases to trimming and J lost 2 bases, with 12 bases between them. This chain's CDR3 is CSGGRGPYEQYF. The CDR3 nucleotides are TGCAGCGGAGGACGGGGCCCCTACGAGCAGTACTTC.

This clonotype was seen a few times. The chain has TRBV5-1 and TRBJ2-3, with D perhaps TRBD2 (6 bases). Trimming took off 9 bases at V and 0 bases at J, with 17 bases between the two ends. Looked up from germline, CDR1 is SGHRS and CDR2 is YFSETQ. CDR3 size: 15 residues. CDR3 coding DNA: TGCGCCACTTGGCGGGGACCCACTAGCACAGATACGCAGTATTTT. Its protein is CATWRGPTSTDTQYF.

This clonotype was observed a few times. The chain employs TRBV5-1 and TRBJ2-7, with 9 bases aligning to TRBD1. The CDR3 runs 14 residues. Germline V lookup: CDR1 SGHRS, CDR2 YFSETQ. Trimming at V came to 3 bases and at J to 7 bases, leaving 8 bases not matched to a gene. CDR3 amino acids: CASSSDRGPWEQYF. For the CDR3, the DNA is TGCGCCAGCAGCTCGGACAGGGGCCCCTGGGAGCAGTACTTC.

In its sample, this clonotype was seen a few times. The chain links TRBV19 to TRBJ2-1; D gene ambiguous. Germline CDR1 LNHDA, CDR2 SQIVND (reference sequence). With 3 bases removed from V and 0 bases from J, the gap between germline ends came to 9 bases. The CDR3 runs to 15 residues. This CDR3 reads CASSIIRSSYNEQFF. The CDR3 coding sequence is TGTGCCAGTAGTATCATCCGTAGCTCCTACAATGAGCAGTTCTTC.

This chain connects TRBV6-2 or TRBV6-3 to TRBJ2-7; D remains ambiguous. The CDR3 consists of 14 residues. Looked up from germline, CDR1 is MNHEY and CDR2 is SVGEGT. Trimming cost V 0 bases and J 6 bases, with 12 bases left between them. This CDR3 reads CASSYSLRYREQYF. Here the CDR3 DNA reads TGTGCCAGCAGTTACTCCCTGAGATATCGCGAGCAGTACTTC.